This TCR beta chain was captured by sequencing in a study of cytomegalovirus exposure and HLA in healthy donors. Study background: An early release of data contained 80 million to 85 million unique TCRs, which came from HLA-typed donors. Study-level points and caveats: In vitro testing confirmed a few CMV-associated chains as specific for CMV antigens. As a later analysis showed, several of the most significant clusters appeared to be linked to common viral pathogens. Analysis was carried out at a later point, and it linked a missense DCLRE1C variant to TCR beta V- and J-gene trimming.

Details on this clone: Its antigen is not identified.

PCR amplification relied on 60 Vbeta primers (plus 13 Jbeta primers). The assay was immunoSEQ multiplex PCR, and TCRdb's table has in-frame clones only and misses some. This table has roughly 97,000 clones, 75% to 80% appearing once. The sequenced material came from PBMCs. This clonotype originated in a man aged 60 to 69 in good health and CMV-seropositive.

DNA of the CDR3: TGTGCCAGCCGACGAGGGACCGGGGAGCTGTTTTTT. Translating it yields CASRRGTGELFF. The rearrangement uses TRBV19 and TRBJ2-2; a weak D match, TRBD2 (5 bases). The V end lost 9 bases, the J end lost 5 bases, and 10 bases lay between the germline ends. This CDR3 region has 12 residues. Germline CDR1 and CDR2: LNHDA and SQIVND (reference sequence).